The subject of this entry is one TCR beta chain. Its antigen specificity is not known. Per-base quality was not reported, and no clone a single base away is much larger than it. In total, fewer than 750 healthy bone marrow donors made up the cohort. Cohort members were all nominally healthy when sampled, although unrecorded immune exposures were likely present. The donor tested CMV seropositive, placing the donor among the approximately 310 seropositive members of the cohort. Every donor gave a peripheral blood sample, and the peripheral blood mononuclear cells from that sample were used for TCR beta sequencing. The Qiagen DNeasy Blood Extraction Kit was used to extract genomic DNA from the blood cell samples. The sample comes from a study of cytomegalovirus exposure and HLA in healthy donors (dated by TCRdb to about 2017). Concerning the study at large: An earlier analysis of approximately 590 of the donors reported about 250 Gb of sequence data and 117 million unique TCR beta sequences from 150 million to 200 million T cells. Besides the first cohort of hundreds of subjects, a separate validation cohort made up of over a hundred different subjects was used. Donor age, sex, ethnicity and CMV serostatus were compiled together with the repertoire data. All discovery cohort repertoires had been generated using a single sequencing platform. Class I and class II HLA loci were covered by the typing at four-digit resolution. The study profiled the T cell repertoires of hundreds of subjects by immunosequencing and related them to cytomegalovirus serostatus. The later analysis used no new phenotypic data to find candidate immune exposures, relying instead on TCR beta sequences and their occurrence across donors. Typing coverage varied by locus: roughly 629-630 donors for A, B, C, DRB1 and DQB1; about 520 for DQA1; some 610 for DPA1; approximately 450 for DPB1. Among 398 genotyped donors of the cohort, an average of about 240,000 unique TCR beta nucleotide sequences were sequenced per donor, roughly 20% of them non-productive. To predict cytomegalovirus infection status, the study combined high-throughput TCR immunosequencing, statistical association of individual TCRs with disease status, and machine learning. Among the roughly 410 genotyped donors, approximately 82% belonged to the genetic ancestry cluster associated with self-reported Caucasian donors. A few DR-DQ haplotypes were treated as single units for association and clustering because of strong linkage in the cohort. To decide whether each TCR beta V gene segment behaved as functional or pseudogenic, an earlier analysis of over 500 of the donors relied on high-throughput TCR beta sequencing. The aim of the study was to test whether cataloging public T cell receptors could identify signatures of past pathogen exposure. Genome-wide SNP genotypes for about 55% of the roughly 670 donors were used in a later genetic analysis, which treated that subset as a discovery cohort. To study patterns of TCR occurrence, a later analysis re-analyzed previously published TCR beta repertoires from several hundred donors and added high-resolution HLA genotyping. An early release that covered about 600 HLA-typed donors contained approximately 320 gigabases of sequencing data and around 85 million unique TCR sequences.

The germline V gene (reference sequence) provides CDR1 GTSNPN and CDR2 SVGIG. From its cysteine to its phenylalanine, the CDR3 spans 16 amino acids. Just CDR3 DNA is preserved here, 48 bases in frame from base 1. V and J are truncated by 1 base and 1 base respectively, leaving an intervening sequence of 11 bases. The library came from the immunoSEQ multiplex PCR assay. For the multiplex PCR, a mixture combining 60 forward primers for TCR Vbeta segments and 13 reverse primers for TCR Jbeta segments was used. Amplification of the CDR3 region of rearranged TCR beta genes was performed with a multiplex PCR assay on genomic DNA. Amplified TCR beta libraries were sequenced as 87-base-pair reads on the Illumina HiSeq System. The authors' pipeline ran thus. In a later analysis, 77 million or so unique TCR beta chains were counted across the 666 repertoires, and about 10 million of these chains were shared by at least two donors. A nearest-neighbor algorithm error-corrected the raw reads and collapsed the reads into unique sequences, merging closely related sequences to remove PCR and sequencing errors. To assign V, D and J gene segments, CDR3 sequences were aligned to IMGT reference sequences. For a sequence to be retained, a match of at least six nucleotides to both a V gene segment and a J gene segment was required. Rearrangements were classified as productive when the CDR3 lacked stop codons and remained in frame with V and J, and all other rearrangements were classified as non-productive. Following IMGT convention, CDR3 was defined as the stretch from the second conserved V-encoded cysteine to the conserved J-encoded phenylalanine. Sequences without an unambiguous match to a single V gene segment were excluded from the earlier analysis of 500 to 700 of the donors. An earlier analysis of a few hundred of the donors classified V segments as functional when productive rearrangements were above 56.7% and as segregating when the standard deviation between donors was above 5%. A statistical classification framework was developed to diagnose cytomegalovirus status using the catalog of TCR beta chain sequences. In a later analysis, V and J genes were assigned by comparing TCR nucleotide sequences against IMGT/GENE-DB human TR gene sequences. Using the TCRdist pipeline, a later analysis assigned CDR3 sequences along with most-parsimonious VDJ recombination scenarios. In a later analysis, each TCR beta chain was defined by its CDR3 amino acid sequence together with its V-gene family, and reads without a unique V-gene family were excluded. A later analysis removed 500 to 600 highly shared, low-generation-probability nucleotide sequences to deal with suspected cross-contamination and a sequencing artifact. For each public chain, a later analysis derived a clonal expansion index from normalized ranks of inferred template counts within each repertoire. In a later analysis, generation probabilities were computed with a VDJ recombination model fitted to out-of-frame rearrangements, and the resulting probabilities were checked against IGoR. In a later analysis, TCR-TCR, TCR-HLA and TCR-CMV co-occurrence was scored with hypergeometric tests, and a repertoire-size bias correction was applied to TCR pairs. To estimate false discovery rates, a later analysis permuted the HLA or CMV assignments 20 times. In a later analysis, co-occurring TCRs were grouped with DBSCAN, and TCRdist sequence similarity was added when clustering was performed within HLA-allele-positive subsets. Repertoires with fewer than 30,000 or more than 120,000 public chains were left out of co-occurrence clustering, as were about 5 repertoires with anomalous nucleotide sharing. TCRdb re-hosts the immuneACCESS table, in-frame sequences only. Its copies lack some clones; in the studies checked, an unresolved V gene accounts for under half of them, and the cause for the rest is not known. V and J calls and clone size are copied from that table; D and trimming were computed from the DNA. The sample contains about 57,000 clones, roughly 77% of them found a single time. Roughly 7.1% of the sample is held by the ten biggest clonotypes.

General study outcomes and caveats: Presence/absence analyses assumed roughly uniform sequencing depth across donors, an assumption that may not hold. Because the 87-base-pair reads could not distinguish some IMGT-functional V segments, including TRBV6-2 and TRBV6-3, those segments were excluded. For the cohort, immune exposure information was limited to CMV serostatus. Strong co-occurrence of HLA alleles, especially DR and DQ, made assigning TCR associations to individual alleles difficult. The earlier analysis of some 540 of the donors excluded 15 to 20 rarely observed V segments, including chromosome 9 orphons, because counts were too low. The cohort was sequenced for TCR beta chains only, and without alpha or paired-chain data the features that could be detected were limited. In vitro tests confirmed that three of the cytomegalovirus-associated TCR beta chains recognize cytomegalovirus antigens. In the study, approximately 150 TCR beta chains were listed as associated with cytomegalovirus. A later analysis found that most CMV-associated TCR beta chains appeared HLA-restricted, with HLA associations seemingly driven largely by CMV exposure. In a later analysis, the rate of TCR association differed among HLA loci, with DRB1 alleles having the most associated TCRs and HLA-C alleles having the fewest. In a later analysis, HLA-associated TCR beta chains showed more clonal expansion and lower generation probabilities than non-associated chains that were equally common. V-gene and J-gene trimming of TCR beta chains was associated with a missense DCLRE1C variant in a later genetic analysis, and the association was replicated in an independent cohort. Broadly in line with IMGT annotations, most TCR beta V segments showed up in productive rearrangements about 87% or about 30% of the time in an earlier analysis of a few hundred of the donors. The authors suggested that the approach could potentially be generalized to other disease states and immunological phenotypes. A later analysis associated about 17,000 TCR beta sequences with specific HLA alleles at a false discovery rate of 0.05. Cytomegalovirus status was reported to be diagnosed by the classifier with high specificity and sensitivity in both the original and validation cohorts. Most TCR sequences were seen in very few donors, while some public TCRs were found in many individuals. A further reported finding was that TCR beta sequences accurately predicted the HLA-A and HLA-B alleles for most subjects in the first cohort. In a later analysis, several top co-occurrence clusters were reported to appear linked to parvovirus B19, influenza, CMV and Epstein-Barr virus. Linkage disequilibrium might explain the correlated functional status among segregating V segments, but an unknown experimental factor could not be excluded. A group of highly shared sequence variants was considered likely to be a technical artifact of the sequencing pipeline. Compared with the roughly 670-donor mean, donors in an Asian-associated ancestry cluster had fewer N-insertions in productive TCRs, according to a later genetic analysis. Because HLA typing was unavailable for some donors at each locus, only the typed subset was used in association tests.

The sample taken for sequencing was PBMCs. The source of this sequence is a man aged 30-40 years in good health and CMV-seropositive. This sequence uses TRBV30 and TRBJ2-6; TRBD2 is a possible D gene, resting on 6 matching bases. The DNA sequence follows: TGTGCCTGGAGTGGGGCAGGGAGGTCTGGGGCCAACGTCCTGACTTTC. The encoded protein is CAWSGAGRSGANVLTF.